This T cell receptor (beta chain) was sequenced in a study of T-cell memory formation after mild COVID-19. This CDR3 spans 15 amino acids. Germline-derived CDR1 and CDR2 are MNHEY and SVGAGI. V lost 7 bases to trimming and J lost 0 bases; unmatched junction nucleotides: 8. This clonotype has a handful of counts. TCRdb re-called the 5' RACE reads with MiXCR, one entry per CDR3 protein. In the table there are about 310,000 distinct CDR3 sequences, just under 20% of which are singletons. This sequence was found in a man aged 18 to 29 who had mild COVID-19 (a few samples of this study predate the infection). Cell type and time point are not known. This chain links TRBV6-5 with TRBJ1-1, with 7 bases aligning to TRBD1. Sequencing used PBMCs or a T cell subset sorted from them (not recorded which). This CDR3 reads CASTRSGTVNTEAFF. The CDR3 DNA sequence: TGTGCCAGCACCAGATCCGGGACAGTGAACACTGAAGCTTTCTTT.